This TCR beta chain was obtained from a study of cytomegalovirus exposure and HLA in healthy donors. On the study more broadly: In terms of ancestry, the Caucasian-associated cluster contained roughly 81% of the 300 to 400 genotyped donors.

Study observations and caveats: Further analysis was carried out later, and it showed several of the most significant clusters appearing linked to common viral pathogens.

A remark on this clone: Its antigen is still unknown.

The PCR was carried out with 60 Vbeta primers and 13 Jbeta primers. Produced via immunoSEQ multiplex PCR; TCRdb's table is partial and in-frame only. This repertoire shows 170,000 or so clones, 84% found once; its top ten account for 4.5% to 5.5%. V trimming: 4 bases; J trimming: 7 bases; junction bases outside the gene matches: 13. CDR3 length equals 16 residues. From germline, CDR1 is MNHNY and CDR2 SVGAGI (reference sequence). Sequencing was performed on PBMCs. The rearrangement uses TRBV6-6 and TRBJ2-1; 7 nucleotides match TRBD2. This TCR was recovered from a man aged 18 to 29 in good health and CMV-seronegative. CDR3 nucleotide sequence: TGTGCCAGCAGTTCTTTGGGAAGCGGGATTAGGAATGAGCAGTTCTTC. Encoded protein: CASSSLGSGIRNEQFF.